This T cell receptor (beta chain) came from a study of T cells after yellow fever vaccination. Using its own MiXCR run on the 5' RACE reads, TCRdb lists one record per CDR3 protein. The repertoire includes tens of thousands of distinct CDR3 sequences, around 7.7% of them detected once, and 35% to 45% sits in the top ten. This clonotype came up a few times. The germline V gene has CDR1 LGHNA and CDR2 YNFKEQ. This CDR3 has 14 amino acids. V was cut by 5 bases and J by 4 bases, with 14 bases left in between. Material: CD8+ T cells sorted from PBMCs, obtained on the day of the yellow fever booster vaccination. The chain employs TRBV4-2 and TRBJ2-5; TRBD2 is a possible D gene (5 bases). The sequence was obtained from a man aged 25 to 40 who received the YFV17D yellow fever vaccine. As DNA, the CDR3 is TGTGCCAGCAGCGCCCCGGAGGAAGGAGAGACCCAGTACTTC. Translating gives CASSAPEEGETQYF.